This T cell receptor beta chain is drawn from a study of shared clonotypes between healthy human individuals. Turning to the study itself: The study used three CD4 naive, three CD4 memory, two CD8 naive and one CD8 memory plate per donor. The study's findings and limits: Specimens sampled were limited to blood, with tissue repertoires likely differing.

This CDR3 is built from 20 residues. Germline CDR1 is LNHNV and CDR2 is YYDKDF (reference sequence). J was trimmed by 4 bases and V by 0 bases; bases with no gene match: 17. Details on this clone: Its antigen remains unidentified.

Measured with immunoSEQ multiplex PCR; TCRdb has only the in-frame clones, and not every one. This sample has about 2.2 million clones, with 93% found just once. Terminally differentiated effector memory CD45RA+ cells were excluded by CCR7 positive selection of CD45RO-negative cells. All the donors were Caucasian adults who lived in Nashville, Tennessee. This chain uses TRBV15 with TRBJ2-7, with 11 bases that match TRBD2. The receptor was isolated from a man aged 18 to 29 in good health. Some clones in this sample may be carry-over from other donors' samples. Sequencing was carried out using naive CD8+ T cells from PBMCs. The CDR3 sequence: CATSRDVASGRSPLSYEQYF. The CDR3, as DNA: TGTGCCACCAGCAGAGATGTGGCTAGCGGGAGGTCCCCATTATCGTACGAGCAGTACTTC.